This TCR beta chain was profiled in a study of T-cell memory formation after mild COVID-19. This clonotype occurred a few times. TCRdb re-derived calls from the 5' RACE reads in MiXCR, one entry per CDR3 protein. The sample has a few hundred thousand distinct CDR3 sequences; less than 25% are singletons. Sequenced material: PBMCs or a T cell subset sorted from them (not recorded which). This receptor was obtained from an adult woman who had mild COVID-19 (a few samples of this study predate the infection). Cell type and time point are not known.

Here the CDR3 reads CASSFIQATQYF. In DNA, the CDR3 is TGTGCCAGCAGTTTTATCCAGGCTACGCAGTATTTT. The chain has TRBV28 and TRBJ2-3; D remains unclear. Trimming cost V 3 bases and J 8 bases, with 9 bases left between them. The CDR3 is made up of 12 amino acids. Germline CDR1 and CDR2: MDHEN and SYDVKM.